This is a list of T cell receptor beta chains from one sample in a study of cytotoxic CD8 clonotypes in ibrutinib-treated CLL. The assay was immunoSEQ multiplex PCR, and TCRdb's table has in-frame clones only and misses some. The sample comprises 150,000 to 250,000 clones, approximately 72% of which are singletons, and over 10% rests with the top ten. The sample here was PBMCs, taken after 24 months of ibrutinib treatment. All receptors come from a human donor with chronic lymphocytic leukemia. CDR3s include the opening cysteine and the closing phenylalanine or tryptophan. The D gene is left open where the match is weak. Only part of the rows carry a size: once, few, many, or a class if the clone is expanded.

TRBD2	TRBV5-1	TRBJ2-3	.	CASSDTGLAGDDLPTDTQYF	TGCGCCAGCAGCGACACGGGACTAGCGGGAGACGACTTGCCCACAGATACGCAGTATTTT
.	TRBV7-9	TRBJ2-7	.	CASSSTEPTYEQYF	TGTGCCAGCAGCTCGACAGAGCCCACCTACGAGCAGTACTTC
TRBD2	TRBV6-6	TRBJ2-7	.	CASSRTSGIYEQYF	TGTGCCAGCAGTCGGACTAGCGGGATCTACGAGCAGTACTTC
TRBD2	TRBV4-1	TRBJ2-3	.	CASSQASGGSTDTQYF	TGCGCCAGCAGCCAAGCTAGCGGAGGTAGCACAGATACGCAGTATTTT
.	TRBV18	TRBJ1-2	few	CASSTGIDYGYTF	TGTGCCAGCTCAACGGGGATAGACTATGGCTACACCTTC
.	TRBV15	TRBJ1-2	.	CATSRGSPDNYGYTF	TGTGCCACCAGCAGAGGTTCGCCAGATAACTATGGCTACACCTTC
.	TRBV18	TRBJ1-2	few	CASSPPASNYGYTF	TGTGCCAGCTCACCACCAGCCAGCAACTATGGCTACACCTTC
.	TRBV5-1	TRBJ2-7	.	CASSSGTPGTEQYF	TGCGCCAGCAGCTCCGGGACGCCTGGGACCGAGCAGTACTTC
TRBD2	TRBV4-3	TRBJ2-1	.	CASSQGLAGDHEQFF	TGCGCCAGCAGCCAAGGGCTAGCGGGAGACCATGAGCAGTTCTTC
.	TRBV7-2	TRBJ1-3	.	CASSPASGNTIYF	TGTGCCAGCAGCCCCGCCTCTGGAAACACCATATATTTT
.	TRBV6-5	TRBJ2-1	.	CASSRQVTNEQFF	TGTGCCAGCAGTCGACAGGTAACTAATGAGCAGTTCTTC
.	TRBV6-5	TRBJ1-5	.	CASSYSRGQPQHF	TGTGCCAGCAGTTACTCTCGGGGACAGCCCCAGCATTTT
TRBD2	TRBV5-4	TRBJ2-5	.	CASSLAKAGTKETQYF	TGTGCCAGCAGCTTGGCTAAAGCGGGAACCAAAGAGACCCAGTACTTC
TRBD1	TRBV18	TRBJ1-1	.	CASSPLGQGNTEAFF	TGTGCCAGCTCACCACTGGGACAGGGGAACACTGAAGCTTTCTTT
.	TRBV27	TRBJ2-1	.	CASSFAGLYNEQFF	TGTGCCAGCAGTTTCGCGGGTCTTTACAATGAGCAGTTCTTC
.	TRBV7-2	TRBJ2-5	.	CASSPTGQETQYF	TGTGCCAGCAGCCCGACCGGGCAAGAGACCCAGTACTTC
.	TRBV4-3	TRBJ2-5	.	CASSQDRETQYF	TGCGCCAGCAGCCAAGATAGGGAGACCCAGTACTTC
.	TRBV19	TRBJ2-1	.	CASRAGTDYYNEQFF	TGTGCCAGTAGGGCGGGTACCGACTACTACAATGAGCAGTTCTTC
.	TRBV29-1	TRBJ1-1	.	CSVESRTGAFF	TGCAGCGTTGAATCCCGAACAGGAGCTTTCTTT
.	TRBV14	TRBJ1-2	.	CASSLGGVYGYTF	TGTGCCAGCAGCCTGGGAGGCGTCTATGGCTACACCTTC
TRBD2	TRBV5-1	TRBJ2-3	.	CASSPGLAGMQDTQYF	TGCGCCAGCAGCCCGGGACTAGCGGGAATGCAGGATACGCAGTATTTT
.	TRBV9	TRBJ2-3	.	CASSESYDTQYF	TGTGCCAGCAGCGAAAGCTACGATACGCAGTATTTT
.	TRBV9	TRBJ1-5	few	CASSVEFSSGPQHF	TGTGCCAGCAGCGTAGAGTTCAGCTCGGGACCCCAGCATTTT
TRBD2	TRBV10-3	TRBJ2-7	.	CAISIIAGGGYEQYF	TGTGCCATCAGCATTATAGCGGGAGGTGGATACGAGCAGTACTTC
.	TRBV28	TRBJ1-4	.	CASSFWEKLFF	TGTGCCAGCAGTTTTTGGGAAAAACTGTTTTTT
TRBD2	TRBV27	TRBJ2-1	once	CASSLASGELNEQFF	TGTGCCAGCAGTTTGGCCAGCGGGGAGTTGAATGAGCAGTTCTTC
.	TRBV12-5	TRBJ1-3	.	CASGLVTDGNTIYF	TGTGCTAGTGGTTTGGTAACAGATGGAAACACCATATATTTT
TRBD2	TRBV28	TRBJ2-7	.	CASSFPGGLAISYEQYF	TGTGCCAGCAGTTTTCCTGGGGGACTAGCGATCTCCTACGAGCAGTACTTC
TRBD1	TRBV5-6	TRBJ2-3	.	CASSLGGQKNTDTQYF	TGTGCCAGCAGCTTGGGGGGACAGAAAAACACAGATACGCAGTATTTT
TRBD1	TRBV5-1	TRBJ1-2	.	CASSTRDRMYGYTF	TGCGCCAGCAGCACCCGGGACAGGATGTATGGCTACACCTTC
.	TRBV30	TRBJ2-7	once	CAWSVGLTFYEQYF	TGTGCCTGGAGTGTAGGGCTAACGTTCTACGAGCAGTACTTC
TRBD2	TRBV4-1	TRBJ2-7	.	CASSRTNVAGGPGYEQYF	TGCGCCAGCAGCCGAACCAACGTTGCGGGAGGGCCTGGCTACGAGCAGTACTTC
.	TRBV9	TRBJ1-1	.	CASSVADEAFF	TGTGCCAGCAGCGTAGCCGATGAAGCTTTCTTT
.	TRBV11-2	TRBJ2-2	.	CASSLVSTGELFF	TGTGCCAGCAGCTTAGTTAGCACCGGGGAGCTGTTTTTT
TRBD2	TRBV29-1	TRBJ2-1	.	CSAPTSGSVEQFF	TGCAGCGCCCCGACTAGCGGGAGTGTTGAGCAGTTCTTC
.	TRBV27	TRBJ2-7	.	CASSLVPPPKSSYEQYF	TGTGCCAGCAGTTTAGTCCCCCCGCCGAAGAGCTCCTACGAGCAGTACTTC
TRBD2	TRBV7-3	TRBJ2-1	.	CASSQTSGSFDEQFF	TGTGCCAGCAGCCAGACTAGCGGGAGTTTCGATGAGCAGTTCTTC
TRBD1	TRBV18	TRBJ2-1	.	CASSPGQGSYNEQFF	TGTGCCAGCTCACCGGGACAGGGGTCCTACAATGAGCAGTTCTTC
TRBD1	TRBV6-6	TRBJ1-1	.	CASSYGQGDTEAFF	TGTGCCAGCAGTTACGGACAGGGTGACACTGAAGCTTTCTTT
.	TRBV7-2	TRBJ2-4	.	CASSLEAENIQYF	TGTGCCAGCAGCTTAGAAGCAGAAAACATTCAGTACTTC
.	TRBV29-1	TRBJ2-7	.	CSVEERSSYEQYF	TGCAGCGTTGAGGAGCGGAGCTCCTACGAGCAGTACTTC
.	TRBV30	TRBJ2-7	.	CAWSKSRDEQYF	TGTGCCTGGAGTAAAAGTAGGGACGAGCAGTACTTC
TRBD1	TRBV7-9	TRBJ1-2	few	CASSPTGNYGYTF	TGTGCCAGCAGCCCGACAGGGAACTATGGCTACACCTTC
TRBD1	TRBV9	TRBJ2-7	.	CASSVGTGSLSEQYF	TGTGCCAGCAGCGTGGGGACAGGGTCTCTGTCCGAGCAGTACTTC
TRBD2	TRBV5-1	TRBJ2-7	few	CASSLVQDRVAGVLEQYF	TGCGCCAGCAGCTTGGTCCAGGACCGCGTAGCGGGAGTTCTCGAGCAGTACTTC
.	TRBV28	TRBJ2-1	.	CAIRDSKPPPSYNEQFF	TGTGCCATCCGGGACTCCAAACCGCCGCCCTCCTACAATGAGCAGTTCTTC